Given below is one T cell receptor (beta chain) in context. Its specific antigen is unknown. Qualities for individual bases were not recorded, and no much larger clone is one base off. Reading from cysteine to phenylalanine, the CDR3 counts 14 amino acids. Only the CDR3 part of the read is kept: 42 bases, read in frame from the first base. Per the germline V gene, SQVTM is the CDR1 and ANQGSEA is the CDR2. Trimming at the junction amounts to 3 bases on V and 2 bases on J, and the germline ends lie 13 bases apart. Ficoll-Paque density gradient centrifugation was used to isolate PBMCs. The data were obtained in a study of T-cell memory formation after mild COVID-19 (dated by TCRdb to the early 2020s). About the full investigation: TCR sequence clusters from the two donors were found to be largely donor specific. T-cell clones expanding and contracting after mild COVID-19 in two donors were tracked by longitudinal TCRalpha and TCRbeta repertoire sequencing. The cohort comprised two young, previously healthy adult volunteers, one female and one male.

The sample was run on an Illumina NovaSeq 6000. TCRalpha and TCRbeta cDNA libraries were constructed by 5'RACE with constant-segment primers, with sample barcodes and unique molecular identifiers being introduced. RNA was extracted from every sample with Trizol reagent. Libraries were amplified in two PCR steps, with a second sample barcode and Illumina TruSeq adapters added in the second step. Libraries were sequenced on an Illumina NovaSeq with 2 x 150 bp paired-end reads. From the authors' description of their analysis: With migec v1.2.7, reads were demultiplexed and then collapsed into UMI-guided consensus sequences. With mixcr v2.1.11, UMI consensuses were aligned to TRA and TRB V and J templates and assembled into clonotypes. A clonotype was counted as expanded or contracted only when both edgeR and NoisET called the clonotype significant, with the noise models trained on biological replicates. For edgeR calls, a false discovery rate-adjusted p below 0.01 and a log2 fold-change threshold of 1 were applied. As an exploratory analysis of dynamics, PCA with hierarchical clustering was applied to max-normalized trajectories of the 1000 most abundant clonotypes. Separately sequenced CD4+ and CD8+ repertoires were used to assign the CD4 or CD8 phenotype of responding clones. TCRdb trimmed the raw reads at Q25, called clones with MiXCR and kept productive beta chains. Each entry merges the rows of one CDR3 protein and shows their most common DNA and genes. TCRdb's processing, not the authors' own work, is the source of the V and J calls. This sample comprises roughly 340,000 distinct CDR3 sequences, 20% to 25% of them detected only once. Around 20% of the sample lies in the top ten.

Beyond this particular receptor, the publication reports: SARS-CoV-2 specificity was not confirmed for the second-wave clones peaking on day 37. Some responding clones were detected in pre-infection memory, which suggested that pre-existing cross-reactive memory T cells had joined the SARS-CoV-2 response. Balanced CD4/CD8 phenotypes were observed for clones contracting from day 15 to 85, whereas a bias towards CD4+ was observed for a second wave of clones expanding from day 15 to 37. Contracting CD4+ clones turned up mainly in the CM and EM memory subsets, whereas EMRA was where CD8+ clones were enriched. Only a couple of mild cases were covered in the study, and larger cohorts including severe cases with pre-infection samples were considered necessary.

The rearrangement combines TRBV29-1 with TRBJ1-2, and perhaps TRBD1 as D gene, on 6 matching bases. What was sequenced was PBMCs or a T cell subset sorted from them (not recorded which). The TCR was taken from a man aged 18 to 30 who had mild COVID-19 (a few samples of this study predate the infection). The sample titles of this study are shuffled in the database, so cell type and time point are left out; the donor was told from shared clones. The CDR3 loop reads CSVDEGGANYGYTF. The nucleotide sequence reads TGCAGCGTTGACGAGGGGGGCGCCAACTATGGCTACACCTTC. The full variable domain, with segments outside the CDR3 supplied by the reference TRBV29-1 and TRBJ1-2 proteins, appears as SAVISQKPSRDICQRGTSLTIQCQVDSQVTMMFWYRQQPGQSLTLIATANQGSEATYESGFVIDKFPISRPNLTFSTLTVSNMSPEDSSIYLCSVDEGGANYGYTFGSGTRLTVV.